This TCR beta chain emerged from a study of blood T cell repertoires in COVID-19. With V trimmed by 4 bases and J by 7 bases, 3 bases remained unmatched. Germline V gene data show CDR1 as MGHRA and CDR2 as YSYEKL. There are 14 residues in the CDR3. The data were produced by immunoSEQ multiplex PCR, yet TCRdb's version contains in-frame clones alone and is incomplete. The data show approximately 270,000 clones, more than 75% seen once. The chain combines TRBV4-1 with TRBJ1-5; 11 bases align to TRBD1. The TCR sequence derives from a man in his forties with active or convalescent COVID-19. The specimen was peripheral blood. This chain's CDR3 is CASSPGQGGQPQHF. Here the CDR3 DNA reads TGCGCCAGCAGCCCGGGACAGGGGGGCCAGCCCCAGCATTTT.